The present entry profiles one T cell receptor beta chain with its context. Sequencing was performed with immunoSEQ multiplex PCR; in TCRdb, only in-frame clones are kept and a portion is missing. Among about 260,000 clones listed, approximately 85% were seen once. The sample is drawn from a study of blood T cell repertoires in COVID-19. The sequencing sample was made of PBMCs or T cells enriched from blood (not recorded which). This TCR came from a woman aged 45-60 years who had recovered from COVID-19.

The CDR3 loop is CASSFGQGVEQYF. In DNA, the CDR3 is TGTGCCAGCAGCTTTGGACAGGGGGTCGAGCAGTACTTC. The rearrangement links TRBV7-9 to TRBJ2-7; 10 positions agree with TRBD1. The CDR3 runs 13 residues. Germline assignment: CDR1 SEHNR and CDR2 FQNEAQ (reference sequence). J was trimmed by 6 bases and V by 3 bases; bases with no gene match: 2.